The rows below give T cell receptor beta chains drawn from one sample of a study of blood T cell repertoires in COVID-19. Profiling relied on immunoSEQ multiplex PCR, and the TCRdb table lists in-frame clones only, not all of them. The data contain 150,000 or so clones, approximately 90% of them singletons. The sequenced sample consisted of peripheral blood. The receptors derive from a man between 60 and 75 years old with acute or convalescent COVID-19. Each CDR3 is given with its conserved first and last residue. D genes are given only for firm matches. The size field is filled for only some rows; it gives once, few, many or a size class.

d_gene: TRBD1; len: 14; abundance: -; v_gene: TRBV5-4; j_gene: TRBJ1-2; CDR3nt: TGTGCCAGCAGCTTCGATCAGGGGGGTCGAGGCTACACCTTC; CDR3aa: CASSFDQGGRGYTF
d_gene: -; len: 14; abundance: -; v_gene: TRBV10-2; j_gene: TRBJ1-6; CDR3nt: TGCGCCAGCAGTGAGGTCGCCGGGGATTCACCCCTCCACTTT; CDR3aa: CASSEVAGDSPLHF
d_gene: TRBD1; len: 16; abundance: -; v_gene: TRBV19; j_gene: TRBJ1-5; CDR3nt: TGTGCCAGTAGTATCGACAGGGGGCTTGGCAATCAGCCCCAGCATTTT; CDR3aa: CASSIDRGLGNQPQHF
d_gene: TRBD2; len: 15; abundance: once; v_gene: TRBV7-2; j_gene: TRBJ2-1; CDR3nt: TGTGCCAGCAGCGAACTAGCGGGAGCCTACAATGAGCAGTTCTTC; CDR3aa: CASSELAGAYNEQFF
d_gene: TRBD1; len: 14; abundance: -; v_gene: TRBV6-5; j_gene: TRBJ2-7; CDR3nt: TGTGCCAGCAGTTCCGCGACAGGGGGATACGAGCAGTACTTC; CDR3aa: CASSSATGGYEQYF
d_gene: TRBD1; len: 14; abundance: once; v_gene: TRBV5-5; j_gene: TRBJ1-2; CDR3nt: TGTGCCAGCAGCCAAAGACAGGGGAGGGATGGCTACACCTTC; CDR3aa: CASSQRQGRDGYTF
d_gene: TRBD1; len: 13; abundance: -; v_gene: TRBV14; j_gene: TRBJ2-7; CDR3nt: TGTGCCAGCAGCCCCTGGACAGGAAGCGAGCAGTACTTC; CDR3aa: CASSPWTGSEQYF
d_gene: TRBD2; len: 16; abundance: -; v_gene: TRBV6-6; j_gene: TRBJ2-7; CDR3nt: TGTGCCAGCAGTTACTCGCAAGGACTAGCGGGAAGGGAGCAGTACTTC; CDR3aa: CASSYSQGLAGREQYF
d_gene: TRBD1; len: 13; abundance: -; v_gene: TRBV12-3/TRBV12-4; j_gene: TRBJ1-1; CDR3nt: TGTGCCAGCAGGGAGGGGGCTGGCACTGAAGCTTTCTTT; CDR3aa: CASREGAGTEAFF
d_gene: TRBD1; len: 15; abundance: -; v_gene: TRBV10-3; j_gene: TRBJ2-1; CDR3nt: TGTGCCATCAGTGAATTGGCCGGACAGGGTGATGAGCAGTTCTTC; CDR3aa: CAISELAGQGDEQFF
d_gene: TRBD1; len: 16; abundance: -; v_gene: TRBV5-4; j_gene: TRBJ1-3; CDR3nt: TGTGCCAGCAGCTTAGACAGGGGATTTAATGGAAACACCATATATTTT; CDR3aa: CASSLDRGFNGNTIYF
d_gene: TRBD1; len: 14; abundance: -; v_gene: TRBV5-6; j_gene: TRBJ1-1; CDR3nt: TGTGCCAGCAGCTTGGACAGGGGGTACACTGAAGCTTTCTTT; CDR3aa: CASSLDRGYTEAFF
d_gene: TRBD1; len: 15; abundance: many; v_gene: TRBV9; j_gene: TRBJ1-5; CDR3nt: TGTGCCAGCAGCGACGGGACAGGGGGCAATCAGCCCCAGCATTTT; CDR3aa: CASSDGTGGNQPQHF
d_gene: -; len: 16; abundance: -; v_gene: TRBV27; j_gene: TRBJ1-1; CDR3nt: TGTGCCAGCAGTTTCGGGGGTAGTGGGTTGAACACTGAAGCTTTCTTT; CDR3aa: CASSFGGSGLNTEAFF
d_gene: -; len: 13; abundance: few; v_gene: TRBV6-2/TRBV6-3; j_gene: TRBJ1-2; CDR3nt: TGTGCCAGCAGTTACGAGGAATACTATGGCTACACCTTC; CDR3aa: CASSYEEYYGYTF
d_gene: TRBD1; len: 15; abundance: once; v_gene: TRBV29-1; j_gene: TRBJ2-7; CDR3nt: TGCAGCGTTTCCCAGACAGGGGCCAGCTCCTACGAGCAGTACTTC; CDR3aa: CSVSQTGASSYEQYF
d_gene: -; len: 14; abundance: -; v_gene: TRBV6-5; j_gene: TRBJ2-7; CDR3nt: TGTGCCAGCAGCCTACGGGGATCGTACTACGAGCAGTACTTC; CDR3aa: CASSLRGSYYEQYF
d_gene: TRBD1; len: 16; abundance: once; v_gene: TRBV28; j_gene: TRBJ2-4; CDR3nt: TGTGCCAGCAGTGTCCGGGACAGGGCCTTCAAAAACATTCAGTACTTC; CDR3aa: CASSVRDRAFKNIQYF
d_gene: TRBD1; len: 15; abundance: -; v_gene: TRBV15; j_gene: TRBJ2-5; CDR3nt: TGTGCCACCAGCAGCGGACAGGATCCCCGAGAGACCCAGTACTTC; CDR3aa: CATSSGQDPRETQYF
d_gene: -; len: 15; abundance: -; v_gene: TRBV19; j_gene: TRBJ1-5; CDR3nt: TGTGCCAGTAGTATAGGAGGACAGCCAAATCAGCCCCAGCATTTT; CDR3aa: CASSIGGQPNQPQHF
d_gene: -; len: 12; abundance: -; v_gene: TRBV29-1; j_gene: TRBJ1-4; CDR3nt: TGCAGCGTAAGTAGCCCTAATGAAAAACTGTTTTTT; CDR3aa: CSVSSPNEKLFF
d_gene: -; len: 15; abundance: -; v_gene: TRBV19; j_gene: TRBJ1-1; CDR3nt: TGTGCCAGTAGTATAGCCGGGGTCCCGAACACTGAAGCTTTCTTT; CDR3aa: CASSIAGVPNTEAFF
d_gene: TRBD2; len: 16; abundance: -; v_gene: TRBV27; j_gene: TRBJ2-7; CDR3nt: TGTGCCAGCAGTAAACCTGGACTAGCGGGAGCCTACGAGCAGTACTTC; CDR3aa: CASSKPGLAGAYEQYF
d_gene: TRBD1; len: 14; abundance: once; v_gene: TRBV7-9; j_gene: TRBJ1-2; CDR3nt: TGTGCCAGCAGCGACATACAGGGGGATCAAGGCTACACCTTC; CDR3aa: CASSDIQGDQGYTF
d_gene: TRBD1; len: 15; abundance: -; v_gene: TRBV11-3; j_gene: TRBJ2-1; CDR3nt: TGTGCCAGCAGCTTAGGGGACAGGGTGGACAATGAGCAGTTCTTC; CDR3aa: CASSLGDRVDNEQFF
d_gene: -; len: 14; abundance: -; v_gene: TRBV19; j_gene: TRBJ2-3; CDR3nt: TGTGCCAGTAGTATAACAGCGGAGGCAGATACGCAGTATTTT; CDR3aa: CASSITAEADTQYF
d_gene: TRBD1; len: 14; abundance: few; v_gene: TRBV30; j_gene: TRBJ1-6; CDR3nt: TGTGCCTGGAGGTTGACAGGGCAAGAATCACCCCTCCACTTT; CDR3aa: CAWRLTGQESPLHF
d_gene: -; len: 14; abundance: -; v_gene: TRBV30; j_gene: TRBJ1-1; CDR3nt: TGTGCCTGGAAGTGGCAGGGGTGGAACACTGAAGCTTTCTTT; CDR3aa: CAWKWQGWNTEAFF
d_gene: TRBD1; len: 15; abundance: -; v_gene: TRBV7-3; j_gene: TRBJ1-2; CDR3nt: TGTGCCAGCAGCTTGGGACAGGGCACTAACTATGGCTACACCTTC; CDR3aa: CASSLGQGTNYGYTF
d_gene: -; len: 14; abundance: once; v_gene: TRBV27; j_gene: TRBJ2-7; CDR3nt: TGTGCCAGCAGTTTCGGCCAGGGGCCCTACGAGCAGTACTTC; CDR3aa: CASSFGQGPYEQYF
d_gene: TRBD1; len: 13; abundance: -; v_gene: TRBV19; j_gene: TRBJ1-1; CDR3nt: TGTGCCAGTATGGGACAGAGCTACTGGGGAGCTTTCTTT; CDR3aa: CASMGQSYWGAFF
d_gene: TRBD1; len: 15; abundance: -; v_gene: TRBV2; j_gene: TRBJ2-6; CDR3nt: TGTGCCAGCAGGTTAACAGGGGTAGGGGCCAACGTCCTGACTTTC; CDR3aa: CASRLTGVGANVLTF
d_gene: TRBD1; len: 13; abundance: -; v_gene: TRBV5-1; j_gene: TRBJ1-4; CDR3nt: TGCGCCAGCAAAAACCAGGGGGTAGAAAAACTGTTTTTT; CDR3aa: CASKNQGVEKLFF
d_gene: -; len: 13; abundance: -; v_gene: TRBV10-2; j_gene: TRBJ1-5; CDR3nt: TGCGCCAGCAGTACAGTCCGCAATCAGCCCCAGCATTTT; CDR3aa: CASSTVRNQPQHF
d_gene: TRBD1; len: 13; abundance: once; v_gene: TRBV5-1; j_gene: TRBJ2-5; CDR3nt: TGCGCCAGCGATAAGACAGGGCCCGAGACCCAGTACTTC; CDR3aa: CASDKTGPETQYF
d_gene: TRBD2; len: 16; abundance: -; v_gene: TRBV6-5; j_gene: TRBJ2-7; CDR3nt: TGTGCCAGCAGTTACTCCGGGACTAGCGGGAGATACGAGCAGTACTTC; CDR3aa: CASSYSGTSGRYEQYF
d_gene: -; len: 14; abundance: few; v_gene: TRBV30; j_gene: TRBJ2-2; CDR3nt: TGTGCCTGGGCAGCCAGGGGGAACACCGGGGAGCTGTTTTTT; CDR3aa: CAWAARGNTGELFF
d_gene: TRBD2; len: 15; abundance: -; v_gene: TRBV5-1; j_gene: TRBJ2-5; CDR3nt: TGCGCCAGCAGCACTGGACTAGCGGGTAGAGAGACCCAGTACTTC; CDR3aa: CASSTGLAGRETQYF
d_gene: TRBD1; len: 16; abundance: -; v_gene: TRBV9; j_gene: TRBJ2-2; CDR3nt: TGTGCCAGCAGCGCGGGTGGGGACAGATCCTCCGGGGAGCTGTTTTTT; CDR3aa: CASSAGGDRSSGELFF
d_gene: TRBD1; len: 12; abundance: few; v_gene: TRBV3-1/TRBV3-2; j_gene: TRBJ1-3; CDR3nt: TGTGCCAGCAGAACCGGACAGGGGGCCATATATTTT; CDR3aa: CASRTGQGAIYF
d_gene: -; len: 12; abundance: -; v_gene: TRBV5-1; j_gene: TRBJ2-5; CDR3nt: TGCGCCAGCAGCGAGTTGCTGGAGACCCAGTACTTC; CDR3aa: CASSELLETQYF
d_gene: TRBD1; len: 14; abundance: -; v_gene: TRBV5-6; j_gene: TRBJ1-1; CDR3nt: TGTGCCAGCGGAACCGGGACAGGGTACACTGAAGCTTTCTTT; CDR3aa: CASGTGTGYTEAFF
d_gene: TRBD1; len: 17; abundance: -; v_gene: TRBV5-1; j_gene: TRBJ1-4; CDR3nt: TGCGCCAGCAGCGAAACACCCCCGGGACAGGGACGCGTAAAACTGTTTTTT; CDR3aa: CASSETPPGQGRVKLFF
d_gene: TRBD1; len: 12; abundance: -; v_gene: TRBV6-5; j_gene: TRBJ1-2; CDR3nt: TGTGCCAGCACTTACAGGGGCTATGGCTACACCTTC; CDR3aa: CASTYRGYGYTF
d_gene: -; len: 17; abundance: -; v_gene: TRBV19; j_gene: TRBJ1-5; CDR3nt: TGTGCCAGTAGTATAGATCTGGCAGGTTATAGCAATCAGCCCCAGCATTTT; CDR3aa: CASSIDLAGYSNQPQHF
d_gene: -; len: 14; abundance: -; v_gene: TRBV7-9; j_gene: TRBJ2-5; CDR3nt: TGTGCCAGCAGCTTGAATCGACAGGGAGGGACCCAGTACTTC; CDR3aa: CASSLNRQGGTQYF
d_gene: -; len: 13; abundance: -; v_gene: TRBV19; j_gene: TRBJ2-1; CDR3nt: TGTGCCAGTAGTATAGTAGCGTTCAATGAGCAGTTCTTC; CDR3aa: CASSIVAFNEQFF
d_gene: -; len: 14; abundance: -; v_gene: TRBV5-1; j_gene: TRBJ1-4; CDR3nt: TGCGCCAGCAGCTTGCGGTCAAAGGGGGAAAAACTGTTTTTT; CDR3aa: CASSLRSKGEKLFF